This TCR beta chain was recorded in a study of T-cell reconstitution after alpha-beta-depleted transplantation in children (dated by TCRdb to 2016 to 2017). Context from the whole study: T-cell immune reconstitution after TCRalphabeta/CD19-depleted allogeneic hematopoietic cell transplantation in children was quantitatively tracked in the study by means of TCR repertoire profiling.

Receptors were amplified or captured by PCR. The listed sequencing device is Illumina HiSeq 2500. To normalize quantification of the TCRbeta repertoire, the TCR libraries were built with molecular barcoding that relied on unique molecular identifiers. The public sequencing data were trimmed at Q25 with fastp and processed into clonotypes with MiXCR by TCRdb, which kept only in-frame beta chains. Identical CDR3 proteins give one entry, which carries the most common genes and DNA. A total of almost 500,000 distinct CDR3 sequences appear in this sample, approximately 13% of them only once. The ten largest clones represent about 5% of the sample. This clonotype has at least ten counts. This receptor's antigen is unknown. Nothing much larger sits one base from this clone, and base qualities are not available. The sequence was obtained from a human donor who donated a stem cell graft to a child with combined immunodeficiency. The sequencing here drew on PBMCs from the stem cell graft donor, taken from the stem cell graft.

CDR3 sequence: CASSLYEGPRTEAFF. The sequenced DNA is TGCGCCAGCAGCTTGTACGAAGGCCCTCGGACTGAAGCTTTCTTT. This receptor chain uses TRBV5-1 and TRBJ1-1; a confident D gene designation cannot be given. The CDR3 spans 15 residues, from the cysteine through the phenylalanine. Only the CDR3 DNA is retained, 45 bases long and in frame from the first base. CDR1 and CDR2, per the germline V gene, are SGHRS and YFSETQ. V is clipped by 1 base and J by 5 bases, and the sequence between their germline boundaries is 15 bases long.